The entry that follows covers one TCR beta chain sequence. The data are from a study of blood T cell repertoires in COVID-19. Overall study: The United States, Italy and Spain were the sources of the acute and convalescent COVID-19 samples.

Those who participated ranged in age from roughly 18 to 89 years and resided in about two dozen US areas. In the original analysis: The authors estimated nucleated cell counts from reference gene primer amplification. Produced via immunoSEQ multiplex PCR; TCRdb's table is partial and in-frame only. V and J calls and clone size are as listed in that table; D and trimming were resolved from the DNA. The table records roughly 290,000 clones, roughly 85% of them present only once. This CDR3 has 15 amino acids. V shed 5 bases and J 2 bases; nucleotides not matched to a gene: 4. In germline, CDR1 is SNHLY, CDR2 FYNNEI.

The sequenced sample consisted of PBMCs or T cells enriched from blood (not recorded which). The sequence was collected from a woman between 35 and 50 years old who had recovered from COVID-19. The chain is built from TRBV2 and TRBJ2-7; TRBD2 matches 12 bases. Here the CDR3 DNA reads TGTGCCAGCAGTCGACTAGCGGGAGTACCCTACGAGCAGTACTTC. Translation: CASSRLAGVPYEQYF. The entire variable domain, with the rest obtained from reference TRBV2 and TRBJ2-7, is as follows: EPEVTQTPSHQVTQMGQEVILRCVPISNHLYFYWYRQILGQKVEFLVSFYNNEISEKSEIFDDQFSVERPDGSNFTLKIRSTKLEDSAMYFCASSRLAGVPYEQYFGPGTRLTVT.